Listed below are T cell receptor beta chains from one sample, sequenced in a study of metastatic and nonmetastatic thyroid tumors. MiXCR re-clonotyped the PCR reads for TCRdb. The repertoire has 25,000 to 35,000 clones, 25% to 30% of them found once; the top ten carry roughly 30%. The specimen sequenced was blood. These receptors were obtained from a female donor with papillary thyroid cancer or a benign thyroid nodule (not recorded which). Some clones in this sample may be carry-over from other donors' samples. CDR3s include the opening cysteine and the closing phenylalanine or tryptophan. A D gene is named only where the DNA matches it firmly. For some rows the clone size is stated as once, few or many, or as a class when expanded; others skip it.

V,J,size,D,DNA,CDR3
TRBV13,TRBJ2-3,.,.,TGTGCCAGCAGCTTACTGGCTAGCTCGAAAGCGGCAGATACGCAGTATTTT,CASSLLASSKAADTQYF
TRBV20-1,TRBJ2-7,.,.,TGCAGTGCTAGAGGGGAGCTAGCGCGACAAGGAGGCACATACGAGCAGTACTTC,CSARGELARQGGTYEQYF
TRBV20-1,TRBJ1-1,.,TRBD1,TGCAGTGCTAGGGACAGGGGGATGAACACTGAAGCTTTCTTT,CSARDRGMNTEAFF
TRBV2,TRBJ2-7,.,TRBD1,TGTGCCAGCAGTTCTTCCCCGGGACAGGGTTACGAGCAGTACTTC,CASSSSPGQGYEQYF
TRBV19,TRBJ2-7,many,TRBD2,TGTGCCAGTATGCCTAGCGGGAGTTCCTACGAGCAGTACTTC,CASMPSGSSYEQYF
TRBV6-5,TRBJ2-6,.,.,TGTGCCAGCGGTGACTCACTCTCTGGGGCCAACGTCCTGACTTTC,CASGDSLSGANVLTF
TRBV11-2,TRBJ2-2,.,TRBD1,TGTGCCAGCAGGGATTGGAGGACAGGGGTTTTGGACGGGGAGCTGTTTTTT,CASRDWRTGVLDGELFF
TRBV20-1,TRBJ2-1,.,.,TGCAGTGCTAGAAAGAAATTAAATGAGCAGTTCTTC,CSARKKLNEQFF
TRBV20-1,TRBJ2-7,.,TRBD2,TGCAGTGCGGAGGAACTAGCGGGGCCCCACGAGCAGTACTTC,CSAEELAGPHEQYF
TRBV20-1,TRBJ2-5,many,TRBD2,TGCAGTGCATGGGGGAGGGAAGAGACCCAGTACTTC,CSAWGREETQYF
TRBV28,TRBJ2-2,.,TRBD2,TGTGCCAGCAGTTCTACGACTAGCGGCTACACCGGGGAGCTGTTTTTT,CASSSTTSGYTGELFF
TRBV27,TRBJ2-7,.,.,TGTGCCATCACTCTATTCACTACGCAGTACTTC,CAITLFTTQYF
TRBV25-1,TRBJ1-2,many,.,TGTGCCAGCAGTGAATTTGGGGTGGGCACCTATGGCTACACCTTC,CASSEFGVGTYGYTF
TRBV19,TRBJ1-2,.,.,TGTGCCAGTAGTCCCGGAGCAGGGATCTATGGCTACACCTTC,CASSPGAGIYGYTF
TRBV7-3,TRBJ2-6,few,.,TGTGCCAGCAGCTTAGTGGGCTCTGGGGCCAACGTCCTGACTTTC,CASSLVGSGANVLTF
TRBV4-1,TRBJ2-1,.,.,TGCGCCAGCAGCCAAGTAAGGGCCGTCAATGAGCAGTTCTTC,CASSQVRAVNEQFF
TRBV12-3/TRBV12-4,TRBJ2-1,medium-sized,.,TGTGCCAGCAGTTTCGGGACTTACAATGAGCAGTTCTTC,CASSFGTYNEQFF
TRBV6-1,TRBJ1-2,few,TRBD1,TGTGCCAGCAGTGAAGAGGGTAACAGGGGTTATGGCTACACCTTC,CASSEEGNRGYGYTF
TRBV6-1,TRBJ1-1,few,.,TGTGCCAGCAGTGCGGGGGGGATCATGAACACTGAAGCTTTCTTT,CASSAGGIMNTEAFF
TRBV12-3/TRBV12-4,TRBJ2-1,few,.,TGTGCCAGCAGCCCCGGACTTATCCAGCAGTTCTTC,CASSPGLIQQFF
TRBV28,TRBJ2-7,medium-sized,TRBD1,TGTGCCAGCAGTTTAAGGGACAGGGGGTTAAACGAGCAGTACTTC,CASSLRDRGLNEQYF
TRBV12-5,TRBJ2-2,many,TRBD1,TGTGCTAGTGGTTTGGTACTGGGACAGGAAGACACCGGGGAGCTGTTTTTT,CASGLVLGQEDTGELFF
TRBV6-1,TRBJ1-1,many,.,TGTGCCAGCAGTTCCGGACAGAACACTGAAGCTTTCTTT,CASSSGQNTEAFF
TRBV6-2/TRBV6-3,TRBJ1-1,many,.,TGTGCCAGCAGTTACGGGGGAGGGACTGAAGCTTTCTTT,CASSYGGGTEAFF
TRBV10-1,TRBJ1-2,.,.,TGCGCCAGCAGTGAGTCTGTAGGACAGCCCTATGGCTACACCTTC,CASSESVGQPYGYTF
TRBV28,TRBJ1-2,.,TRBD1,TGTGCCAGCAGTTCTCGCACTTACAGGGGGCGGGGATCGTTCTATGGCTACACCTTC,CASSSRTYRGRGSFYGYTF
TRBV5-1,TRBJ2-3,many,TRBD1,TGCGCCAGCAGCCCCGAACAGGGGGCACGGTCAGATACGCAGTATTTT,CASSPEQGARSDTQYF
TRBV28,TRBJ1-1,.,TRBD1,TGTGCCAGCAGGGAGACAGGGGGCTTCAACACTGAAGCTTTCTTT,CASRETGGFNTEAFF
TRBV20-1,TRBJ2-1,.,.,TGCAGTGCTAGCCCATTGGGCAACGCCTTGAATGAGCAGTTCTTC,CSASPLGNALNEQFF
TRBV12-3/TRBV12-4,TRBJ2-3,.,TRBD2,TGTGCCAGCAGTTTAAGTACCCTAGCGGGGGGGGGCACAGATACGCAGTATTTT,CASSLSTLAGGGTDTQYF
TRBV28,TRBJ2-6,medium-sized,.,TGTGCCAGCAGGGTCCAGGGCCGACCTGGGGCCAACGTCCTGACTTTC,CASRVQGRPGANVLTF
TRBV15,TRBJ2-5,many,TRBD2,TGTGCCACCAGCTTAACGGGAGGGCGGGAGACCCAGTACTTC,CATSLTGGRETQYF
TRBV15,TRBJ1-4,many,.,TGTGCCACCAGCACCCGGGGTTGGGCAACTAATGAAAAACTGTTTTTT,CATSTRGWATNEKLFF
TRBV5-1,TRBJ1-2,few,.,TGCGCCAGCAGCTTGGCAGGGTTGAGCTATGGCTACACCTTC,CASSLAGLSYGYTF
TRBV28,TRBJ1-1,few,TRBD1,TGTGCCAGCAGGTCTGGACAGGTGAACACTGAAGCTTTCTTT,CASRSGQVNTEAFF
TRBV11-1,TRBJ2-3,.,TRBD1,TGTGCCAGCAGCTCTAGAGGTGACAGGGAAGGGGTGGCAGATACGCAGTATTTT,CASSSRGDREGVADTQYF
TRBV4-2,TRBJ2-7,many,.,TGTGCCAGCAGCCAAGACAGGGGAATTACCTACGAGCAGTACTTC,CASSQDRGITYEQYF
TRBV20-1,TRBJ1-2,many,.,TGCAGTGCTTTTCTTACGAGAGGCTACACCTTC,CSAFLTRGYTF
TRBV20-1,TRBJ1-3,.,.,TGCAGTGCTAGACACGGGGGCACCATATATTTT,CSARHGGTIYF
TRBV6-1,TRBJ2-3,.,.,TGTGCCAGCAGTGTAGCACCCGTAGCAGATACGCAGTATTTT,CASSVAPVADTQYF
TRBV11-2,TRBJ2-7,medium-sized,.,TGTGCCAGCAGACTATCCGGGGTCGGGGAGCAGTACTTC,CASRLSGVGEQYF
TRBV6-1,TRBJ2-5,few,.,TGTGCCAGCGTGGAAGGCCCAGATGAGACCCAGTACTTC,CASVEGPDETQYF
TRBV28,TRBJ1-2,.,TRBD1,TGTGCCAGCAGTTCATACAGGGGGCCGGGTGGCTACACCTTC,CASSSYRGPGGYTF
TRBV6-1,TRBJ2-7,.,TRBD1,TGTGCCAGCAGTGACTATTCCGGGACAGGGTCCAACGAGCAGTACTTC,CASSDYSGTGSNEQYF
TRBV5-1,TRBJ2-1,.,TRBD1,TGCGCCAGCAGCTTACAGGGGACCTACAATGAGCAGTTCTTC,CASSLQGTYNEQFF
TRBV6-4,TRBJ2-1,few,TRBD2,TGTGCCAGCAGTGACGGTCGGGAGGGAAGTGAGCAGTTCTTC,CASSDGREGSEQFF
TRBV6-1,TRBJ2-7,few,.,TGTGCCAGCAGGGGGGTCCGCTACGAGCAGTACTTC,CASRGVRYEQYF
TRBV20-1,TRBJ2-1,many,.,TGCAGTGCTAGAAAGGGGCCGAACAATGAGCAGTTCTTC,CSARKGPNNEQFF